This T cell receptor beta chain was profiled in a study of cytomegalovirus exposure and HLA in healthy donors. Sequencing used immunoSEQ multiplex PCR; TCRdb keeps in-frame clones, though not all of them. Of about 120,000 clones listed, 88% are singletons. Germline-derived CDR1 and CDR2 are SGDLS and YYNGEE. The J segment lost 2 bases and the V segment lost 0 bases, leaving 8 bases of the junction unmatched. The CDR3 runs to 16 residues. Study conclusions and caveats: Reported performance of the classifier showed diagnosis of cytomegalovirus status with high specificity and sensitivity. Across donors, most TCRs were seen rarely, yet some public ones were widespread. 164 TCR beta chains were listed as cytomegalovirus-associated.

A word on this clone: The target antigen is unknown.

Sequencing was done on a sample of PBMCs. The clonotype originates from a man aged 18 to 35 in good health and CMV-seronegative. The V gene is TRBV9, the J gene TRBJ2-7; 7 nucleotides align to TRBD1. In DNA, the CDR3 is TGTGCCAGCAGCGTAGGTTGGAGACAGGGAACCTACGAGCAGTACTTC. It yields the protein CASSVGWRQGTYEQYF.